Each of the 18 T cell receptor beta chains below was sequenced from the same sample in a study of monozygotic twins with inflammatory bowel disease (dated by TCRdb to between 2017 and 2020). Library creation used 5' RACE. The listed sequencing device is Illumina HiSeq 2500. TCRdb reprocessed the reads, reporting each CDR3 protein sequence once and no DNA. The table of this sample itemizes roughly 330,000 distinct CDR3 sequences. The ten largest clones take up 2% of the sample. The sequenced sample consisted of blood. The receptors derive from a human donor with ulcerative colitis or Crohn's disease, or a healthy co-twin of an affected twin (not recorded which).

This chain connects TRBV29-1 to TRBJ2-7; TCRdb outputs TRBD1, but without DNA this stays unchecked. CDR1 is SQVTM, CDR2 ANQGSEA, per germline. This CDR3 contains 13 residues. Here the CDR3 reads CSVGGASSYEQYF.

The rearrangement joins TRBV15 to TRBJ1-2; TCRdb picks TRBD1, but there is no DNA to check that call. CDR1 and CDR2 from the germline V gene are LNHNV and YYDKDF (reference sequence). The CDR3 has 12 amino acids. CDR3 sequence reads: CATSSDRQGYTF.

The genes are TRBV3-1 and TRBJ1-3; TCRdb selects TRBD1, and the lack of DNA leaves this call unchecked. Germline CDR1 is LGHDT and CDR2 is YNNKEL (reference sequence). The CDR3 runs 18 residues. The CDR3 is CASSQPRQSDFSGNTIYF.

This chain links TRBV12-3 or TRBV12-4 with TRBJ2-2; TCRdb's D call of TRBD1 is untestable without DNA. The CDR3 is 15 amino acids. CDR3: CASIFRTVNTGELFF.

The V and J genes are TRBV9 and TRBJ2-7; TCRdb proposes TRBD2, but this gene call is untestable without DNA. The CDR3 sequence is 14 residues long. The V gene's germline CDR1 is SGDLS and CDR2 YYNGEE. The CDR3 reads CASSPSPNPNEQYF.

V usage is TRBV5-1 and J usage is TRBJ2-5; without DNA, the TCRdb call of TRBD1 cannot be checked. Germline values: CDR1 SGHRS, CDR2 YFSETQ. The CDR3 consists of 15 residues. Here the CDR3 reads CASSFLPSGKETQYF. Variable domain in full (rest from reference TRBV5-1 and TRBJ2-5): KAGVTQTPRYLIKTRGQQVTLSCSPISGHRSVSWYQQTPGQGLQFLFEYFSETQRNKGNFPGRFSGRQFSNSRSEMNVSTLELGDSALYLCASSFLPSGKETQYFGPGTRLLVL.

The V and J genes are TRBV7-7 and TRBJ2-1; the TCRdb D gene call, TRBD2, has no DNA to confirm it. This CDR3 spans 18 amino acids. The germline CDR1 and CDR2 sequences are SSHAT and FNYEAQ (reference sequence). The CDR3 spells CASSLGLAGGSSYNEQFF.

The V gene is TRBV20-1, the J gene TRBJ2-7; TCRdb indicates TRBD2, and absent DNA this call remains unverified. CDR1 is DFQATT, CDR2 SNEGSKA, per germline (reference sequence). The CDR3 totals 13 residues. The CDR3 protein is CSARQGGMGEQYF.

The chain links TRBV30 to TRBJ2-3. Germline CDR1 is GTSNPN and CDR2 is SVGIG (reference sequence). The CDR3 has 11 amino acids. Here the CDR3 reads CAWSTKDTQYF.

The chain is built from TRBV28 and TRBJ2-1. Germline-derived CDR1 and CDR2 are MDHEN and SYDVKM. This CDR3 region has 12 residues. The CDR3 region is CASSSDHNEQFF.

V usage is TRBV4-3 and J usage is TRBJ2-7; checking the TCRdb D call of TRBD1 is not possible without DNA. CDR1 and CDR2 from the germline V gene are LGHNA and YSLEER. The CDR3 spans 17 residues. The CDR3 reads CASSQDSTGINSYEQYF.

The chain couples TRBV7-9 to TRBJ1-4; TCRdb lists TRBD1, though no DNA is available to test this call. The germline gives CDR1 SEHNR, CDR2 FQNEAQ (reference sequence). CDR3 size: 16 residues. The chain's CDR3 is CASSLQGRWTNEKLFF.

The chain has TRBV7-8 and TRBJ1-2; the TCRdb call, TRBD1, lacks DNA for checking. Looked up from germline, CDR1 is SGHVS and CDR2 is FQNEAQ. CDR3 size: 13 residues. The chain's CDR3 is CASSPPGTYGYTF.

V and J are TRBV5-5 and TRBJ1-2. The CDR3 is 14 amino acids. Germline V CDR1 and CDR2: SGHKS, YYEKEE (reference sequence). The CDR3 here is CASSFEASNYGYTF.

The rearrangement joins TRBV30 to TRBJ1-1; TCRdb gives TRBD1 as the D gene, but with no DNA this cannot be confirmed. Germline-derived CDR1 and CDR2 are GTSNPN and SVGIG (reference sequence). The CDR3 runs 13 residues. CDR3 in amino acids: CAWSPRGATYAFF. The whole variable domain, filled in from reference TRBV30 and TRBJ1-1, reads SQTIHQWPATLVQPVGSPLSLECTVEGTSNPNLYWYRQAAGRGLQLLFYSVGIGQISSEVPQNLSASRPQDRQFILSSKKLLLSDSGFYLCAWSPRGATYAFFGQGTRLTVV.

J is TRBJ2-7 and V is TRBV28; TCRdb returns TRBD2, unconfirmable since there is no DNA. Germline CDR1 reads MDHEN; CDR2 reads SYDVKM. CDR3 length: 15 amino acids. The CDR3 region is CASSHLVRSSYEQYF.

The CDR3 reads CASTLGGNSYNEQFF. The rearrangement uses TRBV12-3 or TRBV12-4 and TRBJ2-1. The CDR3 extends over 15 amino acids.

The V call is TRBV18, the J call TRBJ1-2; lacking DNA, the TRBD1 call made by TCRdb goes unchecked. Per the germline V gene, CDR1 is KGHSH and CDR2 is LQKENI. The CDR3 runs to 14 residues. The CDR3 spells CASSAQQEDYGYTF.